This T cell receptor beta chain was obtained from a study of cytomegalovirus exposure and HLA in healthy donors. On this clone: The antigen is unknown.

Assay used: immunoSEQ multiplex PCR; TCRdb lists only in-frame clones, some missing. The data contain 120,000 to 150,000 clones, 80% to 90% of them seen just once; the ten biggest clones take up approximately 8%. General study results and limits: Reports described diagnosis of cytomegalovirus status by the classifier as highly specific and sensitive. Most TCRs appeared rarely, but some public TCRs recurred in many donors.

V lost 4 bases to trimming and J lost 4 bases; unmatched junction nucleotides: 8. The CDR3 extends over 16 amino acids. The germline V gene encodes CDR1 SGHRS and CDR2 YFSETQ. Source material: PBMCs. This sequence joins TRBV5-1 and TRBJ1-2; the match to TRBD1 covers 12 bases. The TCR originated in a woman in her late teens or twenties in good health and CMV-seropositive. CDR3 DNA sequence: TGCGCCAGCAGCGGGACCGGGACAGGGGGCACCTATGGCTACACCTTC. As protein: CASSGTGTGGTYGYTF.